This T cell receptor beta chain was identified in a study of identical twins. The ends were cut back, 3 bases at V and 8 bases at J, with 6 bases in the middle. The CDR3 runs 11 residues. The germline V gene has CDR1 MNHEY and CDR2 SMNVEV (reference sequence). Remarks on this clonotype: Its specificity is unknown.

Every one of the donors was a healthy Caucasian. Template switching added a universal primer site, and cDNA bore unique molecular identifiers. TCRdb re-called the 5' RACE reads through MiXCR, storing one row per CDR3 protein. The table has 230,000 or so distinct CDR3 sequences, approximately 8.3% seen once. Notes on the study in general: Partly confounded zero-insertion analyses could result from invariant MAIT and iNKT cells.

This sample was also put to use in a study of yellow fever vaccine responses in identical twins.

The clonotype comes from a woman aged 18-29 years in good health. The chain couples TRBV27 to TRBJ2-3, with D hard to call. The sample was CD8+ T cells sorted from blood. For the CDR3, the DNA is TGTGCCAGCAGTTTCTTGGGTACGCAGTATTTT. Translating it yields CASSFLGTQYF.